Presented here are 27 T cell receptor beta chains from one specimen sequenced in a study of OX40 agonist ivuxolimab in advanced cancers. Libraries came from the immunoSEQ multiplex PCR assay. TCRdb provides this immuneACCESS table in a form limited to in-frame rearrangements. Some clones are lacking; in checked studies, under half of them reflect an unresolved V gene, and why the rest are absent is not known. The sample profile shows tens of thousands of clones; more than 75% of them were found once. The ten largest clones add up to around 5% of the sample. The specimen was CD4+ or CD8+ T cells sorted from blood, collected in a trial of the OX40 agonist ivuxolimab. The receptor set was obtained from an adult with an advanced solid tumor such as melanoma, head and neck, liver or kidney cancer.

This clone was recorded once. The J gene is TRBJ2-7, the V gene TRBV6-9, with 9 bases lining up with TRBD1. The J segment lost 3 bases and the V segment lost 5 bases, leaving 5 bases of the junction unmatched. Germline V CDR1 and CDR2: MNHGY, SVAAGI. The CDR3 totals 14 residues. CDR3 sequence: CASSPPGQGYEQYF. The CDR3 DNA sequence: TGTGCCAGCAGTCCTCCGGGACAGGGCTACGAGCAGTACTTC.

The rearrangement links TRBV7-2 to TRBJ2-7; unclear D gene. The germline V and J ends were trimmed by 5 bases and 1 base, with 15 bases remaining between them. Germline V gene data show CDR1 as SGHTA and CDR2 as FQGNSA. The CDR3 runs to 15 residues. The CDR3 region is CASSTVGPGSYEQYF. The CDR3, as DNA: TGTGCCAGCAGCACGGTAGGGCCAGGTTCCTACGAGCAGTACTTC.

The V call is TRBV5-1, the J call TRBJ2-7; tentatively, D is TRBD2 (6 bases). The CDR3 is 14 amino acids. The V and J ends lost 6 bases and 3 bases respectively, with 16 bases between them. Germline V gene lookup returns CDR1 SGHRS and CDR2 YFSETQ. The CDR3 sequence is CASTPGLALYEQYF. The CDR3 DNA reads TGCGCCAGCACACCGGGCCTAGCGCTCTACGAGCAGTACTTC.

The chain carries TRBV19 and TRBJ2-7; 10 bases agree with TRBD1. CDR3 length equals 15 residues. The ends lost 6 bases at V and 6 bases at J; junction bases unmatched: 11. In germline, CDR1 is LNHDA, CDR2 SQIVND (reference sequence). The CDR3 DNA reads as TGTGCCAGTAGCATAAACCGGGACAGGGGAAGCGAGCAGTACTTC. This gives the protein CASSINRDRGSEQYF.

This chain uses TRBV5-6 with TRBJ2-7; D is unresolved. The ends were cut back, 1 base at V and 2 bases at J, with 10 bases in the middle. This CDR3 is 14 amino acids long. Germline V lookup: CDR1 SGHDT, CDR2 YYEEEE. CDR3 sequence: CASSLPVPPYEQYF. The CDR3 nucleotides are TGTGCCAGCAGCTTGCCCGTGCCCCCCTACGAGCAGTACTTC.

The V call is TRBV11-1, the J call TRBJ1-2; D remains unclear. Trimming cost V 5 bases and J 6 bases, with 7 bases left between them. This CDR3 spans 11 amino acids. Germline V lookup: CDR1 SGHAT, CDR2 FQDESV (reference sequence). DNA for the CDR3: TGTGCCAGCAGCACGAGGGATGGCTACACCTTC. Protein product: CASSTRDGYTF.

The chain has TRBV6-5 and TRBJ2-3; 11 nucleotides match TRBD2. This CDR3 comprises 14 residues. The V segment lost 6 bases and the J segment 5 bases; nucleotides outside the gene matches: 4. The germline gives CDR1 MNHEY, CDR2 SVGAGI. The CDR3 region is CASSSTSGRDTQYF. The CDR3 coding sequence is TGTGCCAGCAGCTCTACTAGCGGGAGAGATACGCAGTATTTT.

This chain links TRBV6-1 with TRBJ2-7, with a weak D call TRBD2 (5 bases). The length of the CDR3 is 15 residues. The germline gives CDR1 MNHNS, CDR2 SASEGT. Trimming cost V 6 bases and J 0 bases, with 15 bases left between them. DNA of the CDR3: TGTGCCAGCAGCCGTTCCCGAGGGAGCTCCTACGAGCAGTACTTC. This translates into CASSRSRGSSYEQYF.

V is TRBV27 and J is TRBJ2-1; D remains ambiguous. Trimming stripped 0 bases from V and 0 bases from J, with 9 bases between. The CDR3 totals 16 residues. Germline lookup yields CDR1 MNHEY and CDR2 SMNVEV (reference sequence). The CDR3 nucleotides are TGTGCCAGCAGTTTATCCGCGATAAGCTCCTACAATGAGCAGTTCTTC. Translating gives CASSLSAISSYNEQFF.

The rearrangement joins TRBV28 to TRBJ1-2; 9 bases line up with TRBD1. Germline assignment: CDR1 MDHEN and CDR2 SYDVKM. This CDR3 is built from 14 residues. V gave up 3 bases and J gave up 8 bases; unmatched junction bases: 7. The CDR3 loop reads CASSFWGQGEGYTF. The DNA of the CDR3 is TGTGCCAGCAGTTTTTGGGGACAGGGTGAGGGCTACACCTTC.

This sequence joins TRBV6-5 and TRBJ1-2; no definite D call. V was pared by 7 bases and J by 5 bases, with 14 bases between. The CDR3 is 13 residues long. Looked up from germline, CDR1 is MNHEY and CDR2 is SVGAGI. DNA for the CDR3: TGTGCCAGCAACCCCAGCGGGATTTATGGCTACACCTTC. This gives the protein CASNPSGIYGYTF.

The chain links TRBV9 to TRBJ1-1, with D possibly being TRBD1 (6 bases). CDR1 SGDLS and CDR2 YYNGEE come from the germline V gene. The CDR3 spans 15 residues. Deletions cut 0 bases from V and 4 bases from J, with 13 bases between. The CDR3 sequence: CASSVGGQAGTEAFF. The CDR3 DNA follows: TGTGCCAGCAGCGTAGGGGGGCAGGCTGGCACTGAAGCTTTCTTT.

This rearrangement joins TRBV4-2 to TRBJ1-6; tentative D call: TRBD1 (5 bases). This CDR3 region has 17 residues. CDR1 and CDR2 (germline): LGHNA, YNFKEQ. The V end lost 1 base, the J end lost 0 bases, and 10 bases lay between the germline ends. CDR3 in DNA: TGTGCCAGCAGCCAAGTGACAGCTTCCTCCTATAATTCACCCCTCCACTTT. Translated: CASSQVTASSYNSPLHF.

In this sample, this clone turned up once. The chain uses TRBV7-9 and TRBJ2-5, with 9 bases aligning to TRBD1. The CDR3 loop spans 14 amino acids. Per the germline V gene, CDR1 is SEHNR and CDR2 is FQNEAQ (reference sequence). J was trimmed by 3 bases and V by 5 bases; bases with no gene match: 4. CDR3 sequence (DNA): TGTGCCAGCAGCCCGGGACAGGGAAAAGAGACCCAGTACTTC. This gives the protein CASSPGQGKETQYF.

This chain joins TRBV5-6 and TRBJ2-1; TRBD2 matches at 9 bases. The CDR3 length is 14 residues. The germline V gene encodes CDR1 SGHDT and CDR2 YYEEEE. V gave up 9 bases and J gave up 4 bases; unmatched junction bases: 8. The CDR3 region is CATMPSGDYNEQFF. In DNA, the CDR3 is TGTGCCACCATGCCTAGCGGGGATTACAATGAGCAGTTCTTC.

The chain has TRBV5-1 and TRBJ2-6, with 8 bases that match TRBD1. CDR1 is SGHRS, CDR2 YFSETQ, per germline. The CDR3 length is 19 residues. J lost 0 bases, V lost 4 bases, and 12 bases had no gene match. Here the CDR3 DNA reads TGCGCCAGCAGCGCGCTCCCGGGACAGGCCTTCTCTGGGGCCAACGTCCTGACTTTC. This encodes CASSALPGQAFSGANVLTF.

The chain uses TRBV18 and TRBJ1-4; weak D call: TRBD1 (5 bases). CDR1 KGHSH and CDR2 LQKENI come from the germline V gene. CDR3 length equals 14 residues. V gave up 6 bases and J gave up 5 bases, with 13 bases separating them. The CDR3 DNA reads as TGTGCCAGCTCGCGACAGTACAGCAATGAAAAACTGTTTTTT. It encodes CASSRQYSNEKLFF.

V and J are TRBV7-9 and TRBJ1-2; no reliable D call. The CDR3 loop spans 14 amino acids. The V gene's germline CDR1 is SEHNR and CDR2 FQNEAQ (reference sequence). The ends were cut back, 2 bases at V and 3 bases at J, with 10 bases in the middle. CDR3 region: CASSLPGEYYGYTF. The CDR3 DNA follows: TGTGCCAGCAGCTTACCGGGAGAATACTATGGCTACACCTTC.

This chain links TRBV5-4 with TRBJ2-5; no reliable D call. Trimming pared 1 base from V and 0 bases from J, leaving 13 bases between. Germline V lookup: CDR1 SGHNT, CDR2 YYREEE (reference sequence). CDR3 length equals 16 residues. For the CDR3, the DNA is TGTGCCAGCAGCTTGTCTCACCAAACCTACCAAGAGACCCAGTACTTC. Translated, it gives CASSLSHQTYQETQYF. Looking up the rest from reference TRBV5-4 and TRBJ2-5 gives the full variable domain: ETGVTQSPTHLIKTRGQQVTLRCSSQSGHNTVSWYQQALGQGPQFIFQYYREEENGRGNFPPRFSGLQFPNYSSELNVNALELDDSALYLCASSLSHQTYQETQYFGPGTRLLVL.

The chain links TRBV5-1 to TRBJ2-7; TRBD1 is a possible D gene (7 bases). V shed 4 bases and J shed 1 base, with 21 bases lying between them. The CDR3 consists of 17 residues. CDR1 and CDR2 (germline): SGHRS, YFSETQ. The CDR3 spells CASSRGAQGILSYEQYF. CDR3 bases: TGCGCCAGCAGCCGCGGGGCACAGGGGATACTATCCTACGAGCAGTACTTC.

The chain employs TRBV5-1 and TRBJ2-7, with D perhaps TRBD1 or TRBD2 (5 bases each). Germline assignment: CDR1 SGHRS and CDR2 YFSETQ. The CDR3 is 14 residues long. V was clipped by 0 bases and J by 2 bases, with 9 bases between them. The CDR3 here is CASSLARGAYEQYF. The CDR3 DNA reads TGCGCCAGCAGCTTGGCCCGGGGCGCCTACGAGCAGTACTTC. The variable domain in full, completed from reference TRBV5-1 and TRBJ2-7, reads KAGVTQTPRYLIKTRGQQVTLSCSPISGHRSVSWYQQTPGQGLQFLFEYFSETQRNKGNFPGRFSGRQFSNSRSEMNVSTLELGDSALYLCASSLARGAYEQYFGPGTRLTVT.

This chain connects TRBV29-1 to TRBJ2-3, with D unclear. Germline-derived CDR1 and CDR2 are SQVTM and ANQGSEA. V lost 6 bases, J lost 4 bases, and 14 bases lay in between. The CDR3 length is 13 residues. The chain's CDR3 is CSVRSSWADTQYF. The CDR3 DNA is TGCAGCGTCCGGAGTAGTTGGGCAGATACGCAGTATTTT.

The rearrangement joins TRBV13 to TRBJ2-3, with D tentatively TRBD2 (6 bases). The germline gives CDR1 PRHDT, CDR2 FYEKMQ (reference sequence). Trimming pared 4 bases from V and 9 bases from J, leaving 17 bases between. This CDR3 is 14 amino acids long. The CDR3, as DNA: TGTGCCAGCAGCTCAACTACCGCCGGGGGAACGCAGTATTTT. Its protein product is CASSSTTAGGTQYF.

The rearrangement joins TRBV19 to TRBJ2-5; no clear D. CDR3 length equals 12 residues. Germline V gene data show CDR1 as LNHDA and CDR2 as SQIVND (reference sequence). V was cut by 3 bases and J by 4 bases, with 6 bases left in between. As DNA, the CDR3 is TGTGCCAGTAGTATCCAAGGAGAGACCCAGTACTTC. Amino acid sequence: CASSIQGETQYF.

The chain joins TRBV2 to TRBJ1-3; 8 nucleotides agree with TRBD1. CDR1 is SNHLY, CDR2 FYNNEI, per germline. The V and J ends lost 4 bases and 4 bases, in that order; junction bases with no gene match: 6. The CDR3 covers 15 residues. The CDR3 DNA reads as TGTGCCAGCAGTGGAGACAGGGGAAGAGGAAACACCATATATTTT. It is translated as CASSGDRGRGNTIYF.

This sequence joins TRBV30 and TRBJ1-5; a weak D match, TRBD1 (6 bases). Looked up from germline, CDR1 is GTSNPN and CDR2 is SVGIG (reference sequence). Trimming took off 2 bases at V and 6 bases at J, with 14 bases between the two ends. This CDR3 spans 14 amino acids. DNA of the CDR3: TGTGCCTGGAGTCAGGGGCTTGATGGTCAGCCCCAGCATTTT. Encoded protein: CAWSQGLDGQPQHF.

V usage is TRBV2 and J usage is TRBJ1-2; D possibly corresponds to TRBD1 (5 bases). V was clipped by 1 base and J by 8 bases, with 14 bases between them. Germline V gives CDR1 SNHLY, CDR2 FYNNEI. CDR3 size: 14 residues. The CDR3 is CASSEDSGFRGYTF. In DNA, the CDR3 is TGTGCCAGCAGTGAAGATTCAGGGTTTCGCGGCTACACCTTC.